This is a list of T cell receptor beta chains from one sample in a study of cytomegalovirus exposure and HLA in healthy donors. Profiling relied on immunoSEQ multiplex PCR, and the TCRdb table lists in-frame clones only, not all of them. The data show 100,000 to 150,000 clones, with just under 75% seen just once and approximately 7% held by the top ten. Sequenced: PBMCs. The receptors were gathered from a man aged 35-49 years in good health and CMV-seropositive. The CDR3 runs from the conserved cysteine through the conserved F or W. D genes are given only for firm matches. Size is stated for part of the rows, as once, few or many counts, or as a class when the clone is expanded.

cdr3_length	j_call	d_call	clone_size	v_call	cdr3_nt	cdr3_aa
14	TRBJ1-2	TRBD1	.	TRBV5-4	TGTGCCAGCTCCGCGGACAGGGCAGGCTATGGCTACACCTTC	CASSADRAGYGYTF
14	TRBJ2-3	TRBD1	.	TRBV19	TGTGCCAGTAGTATAGAGAGGGGGCGAGGCACGCAGTATTTT	CASSIERGRGTQYF
13	TRBJ1-6	.	.	TRBV30	TGTGCCTTTCTAACAGGGACTAATTCACCCCTCCACTTT	CAFLTGTNSPLHF
14	TRBJ2-7	TRBD2	.	TRBV2	TGTGCCAGCACCCTGGGGGACTACTACTACGAGCAGTACTTC	CASTLGDYYYEQYF
15	TRBJ2-7	.	.	TRBV5-1	TGCGCCAGCAGCTTGGTACAGGGACGGAACTACGAGCAGTACTTC	CASSLVQGRNYEQYF
15	TRBJ2-7	.	once	TRBV6-1	TGTGCCAGCAGTGGGGCCAGGAGGGGAAGCTACGAGCAGTACTTC	CASSGARRGSYEQYF
14	TRBJ2-5	.	few	TRBV5-1	TGCGCCAGCAGCTTGGGAGGCATTCAAGAGACCCAGTACTTC	CASSLGGIQETQYF
14	TRBJ1-4	.	.	TRBV2	TGTGCCAGCAGATCAGGGCTAACTAATGAAAAACTGTTTTTT	CASRSGLTNEKLFF
18	TRBJ1-3	.	.	TRBV4-1	TGCGCCAGCAGCCAAGATGCGGCAGGGGAAGACTCTGGAAACACCATATATTTT	CASSQDAAGEDSGNTIYF
12	TRBJ2-3	.	.	TRBV29-1	TGCAGCGTTGATCAGGGAACAGATACGCAGTATTTT	CSVDQGTDTQYF
17	TRBJ2-5	TRBD1	.	TRBV19	TGTGCCAGTACTTACTCCCTGGACAGGGGCCCAGGGGAGACCCAGTACTTC	CASTYSLDRGPGETQYF
16	TRBJ1-3	.	few	TRBV28	TGTGCCAGCACTACAAGTAGGGGTCTGGGCGGAAACACCATATATTTT	CASTTSRGLGGNTIYF
14	TRBJ1-6	.	.	TRBV7-6	TGTGCCAGCAGCTTAATGGGGGCAAATTCACCCCTCCACTTT	CASSLMGANSPLHF
12	TRBJ1-2	.	.	TRBV11-2	TGTGCCAGCAGCTTGGACTACTATGGCTACACCTTC	CASSLDYYGYTF
15	TRBJ2-3	.	few	TRBV11-2	TGTGCCAGCAGCTTAGGGGCCCCTACAGCAGATACGCAGTATTTT	CASSLGAPTADTQYF
15	TRBJ2-3	.	.	TRBV21-1	TGTGCCAGCCCAGCGGGGAGCCGGGGGACAGATACGCAGTATTTT	CASPAGSRGTDTQYF
12	TRBJ1-1	.	.	TRBV28	TGTGCCAGCACCGTACAGGGCGCTGAAGCTTTCTTT	CASTVQGAEAFF
18	TRBJ2-3	TRBD1	.	TRBV25-1	TGTGCCAGCAGTGACCCTCCGGGACAGGGTGCTAGCACAGATACGCAGTATTTT	CASSDPPGQGASTDTQYF
14	TRBJ1-1	.	.	TRBV28	TGTGCCAGCAGACTACAGGGAGAAAACACTGAAGCTTTCTTT	CASRLQGENTEAFF
16	TRBJ1-2	.	.	TRBV27	TGTGCCAGCAGTTTATCGTTTGGACAGCCTAACTATGGCTACACCTTC	CASSLSFGQPNYGYTF